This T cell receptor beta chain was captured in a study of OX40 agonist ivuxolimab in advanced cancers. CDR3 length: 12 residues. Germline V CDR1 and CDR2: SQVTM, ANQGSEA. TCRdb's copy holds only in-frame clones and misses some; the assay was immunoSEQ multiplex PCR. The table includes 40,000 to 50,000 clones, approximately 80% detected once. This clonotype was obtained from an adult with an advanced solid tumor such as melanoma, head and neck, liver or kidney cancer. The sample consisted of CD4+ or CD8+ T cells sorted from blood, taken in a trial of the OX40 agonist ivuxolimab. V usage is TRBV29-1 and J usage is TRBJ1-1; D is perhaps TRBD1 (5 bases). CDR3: CRQGRLNTEAFF. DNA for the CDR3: TGCAGGCAGGGACGGCTAAACACTGAAGCTTTCTTT. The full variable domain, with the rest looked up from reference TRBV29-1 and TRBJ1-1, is SAVISQKPSRDICQRGTSLTIQCQVDSQVTMMFWYRQQPGQSLTLIATANQGSEATYESGFVIDKFPISRPNLTFSTLTVSNMSPEDSSIYLCRQGRLNTEAFFGQGTRLTVV.